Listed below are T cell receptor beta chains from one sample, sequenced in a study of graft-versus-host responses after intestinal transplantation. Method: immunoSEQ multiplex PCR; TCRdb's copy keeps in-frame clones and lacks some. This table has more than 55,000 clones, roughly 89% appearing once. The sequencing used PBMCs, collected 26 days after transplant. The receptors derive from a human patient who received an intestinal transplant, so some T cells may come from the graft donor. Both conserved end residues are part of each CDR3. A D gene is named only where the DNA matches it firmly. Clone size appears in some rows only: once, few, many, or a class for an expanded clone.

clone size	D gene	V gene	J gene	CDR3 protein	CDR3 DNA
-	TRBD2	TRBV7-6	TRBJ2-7	CASSPRAGGTYEQYF	TGTGCCAGCAGCCCACGGGCCGGGGGGACCTACGAGCAGTACTTC
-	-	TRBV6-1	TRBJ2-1	CASKRDEQFF	TGTGCCAGCAAGAGAGATGAGCAGTTCTTC
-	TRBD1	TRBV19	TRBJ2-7	CASSPGQVTYEQYF	TGTGCCAGTAGTCCGGGACAGGTAACCTACGAGCAGTACTTC
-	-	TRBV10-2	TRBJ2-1	CASSESPIHEQFF	TGCGCCAGCAGTGAGTCCCCAATCCATGAGCAGTTCTTC
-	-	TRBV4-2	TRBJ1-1	CASSPQAGADTEAFF	TGTGCCAGCAGCCCGCAGGCGGGGGCCGACACTGAAGCTTTCTTT
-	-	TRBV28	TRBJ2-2	CASSLEARGTGELFF	TGTGCCAGCAGTTTAGAGGCCAGGGGAACCGGGGAGCTGTTTTTT
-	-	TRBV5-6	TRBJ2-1	CASSLKRSNEQFF	TGTGCCAGCAGCTTAAAACGGTCCAATGAGCAGTTCTTC
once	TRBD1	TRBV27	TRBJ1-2	CASRTGTGYGYTF	TGTGCCAGCAGAACCGGGACAGGCTATGGCTACACCTTC
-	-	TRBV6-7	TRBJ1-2	CASSPEVGGSSGGYTF	TGTGCCAGCAGCCCGGAGGTGGGAGGGTCGAGTGGTGGCTACACCTTC
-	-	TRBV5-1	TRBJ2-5	CASSGEAPYQETQYF	TGCGCCAGCAGTGGAGAGGCCCCGTACCAAGAGACCCAGTACTTC
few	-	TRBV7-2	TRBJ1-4	CASSPSGMNEKLFF	TGTGCCAGCAGCCCCTCCGGGATGAATGAAAAACTGTTTTTT
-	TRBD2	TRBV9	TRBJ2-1	CASSPSSGAYNEQFF	TGTGCCAGCAGCCCCTCAAGCGGGGCCTACAATGAGCAGTTCTTC
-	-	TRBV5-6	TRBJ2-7	CASSLGTVYEQYF	TGTGCCAGCAGCTTGGGGACAGTCTACGAGCAGTACTTC
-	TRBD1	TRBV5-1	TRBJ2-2	CASSFNRGSVGELFF	TGCGCCAGCAGCTTTAACAGGGGATCCGTCGGGGAGCTGTTTTTT
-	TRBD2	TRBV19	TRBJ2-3	CASSILAGATDTQYF	TGTGCCAGTAGTATACTAGCGGGGGCCACAGATACGCAGTATTTT
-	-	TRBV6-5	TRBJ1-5	CASSYSRGQPQHF	TGTGCCAGCAGTTACTCGAGAGGTCAGCCCCAGCATTTT
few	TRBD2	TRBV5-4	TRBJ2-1	CASSFPSGNEQFF	TGTGCCAGCAGCTTCCCTAGCGGGAATGAGCAGTTCTTC
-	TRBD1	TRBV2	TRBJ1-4	CASRFQGAPNEKLFF	TGTGCCAGCAGGTTTCAGGGGGCACCTAATGAAAAACTGTTTTTT
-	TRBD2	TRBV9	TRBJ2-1	CASSGGLAGDLSSYNEQFF	TGTGCCAGCAGCGGAGGGCTAGCGGGGGACCTGAGCTCCTACAATGAGCAGTTCTTC
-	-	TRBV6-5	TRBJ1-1	CASSYGLRLSEAFF	TGTGCCAGCAGTTATGGACTGAGGCTGAGTGAAGCTTTCTTT
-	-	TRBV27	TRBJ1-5	CASRSPGLEDQPQHF	TGTGCCAGCAGGAGTCCAGGGTTAGAGGATCAGCCCCAGCATTTT
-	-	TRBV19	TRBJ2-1	CASNLAGYNEQFF	TGTGCCAGTAATTTGGCAGGATACAATGAGCAGTTCTTC
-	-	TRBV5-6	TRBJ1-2	CASSNQGLGYTF	TGTGCCAGCAGCAATCAGGGGCTTGGCTACACCTTC
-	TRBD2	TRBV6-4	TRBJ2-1	CASSDDSGGYNEQFF	TGTGCCAGCAGTGACGATAGCGGGGGGTACAATGAGCAGTTCTTC
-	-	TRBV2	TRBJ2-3	CASSEAGGFTDTQYF	TGTGCCAGCAGTGAAGCCGGCGGGTTCACAGATACGCAGTATTTT
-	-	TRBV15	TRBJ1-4	CATSPRRSGATNEKLFF	TGTGCCACCAGCCCCAGACGTTCGGGGGCAACTAATGAAAAACTGTTTTTT
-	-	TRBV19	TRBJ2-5	CASSGGGGETQYF	TGTGCCAGTAGTGGAGGGGGGGGAGAGACCCAGTACTTC
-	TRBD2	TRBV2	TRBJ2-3	CASRDSGRAPTDTQYF	TGTGCCAGCAGAGATAGCGGGAGGGCCCCAACAGATACGCAGTATTTT
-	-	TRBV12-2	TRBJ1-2	CASRFHRDRGYYGYTF	TGTGCAAGTCGCTTCCACCGGGACAGGGGATACTATGGCTACACCTTC
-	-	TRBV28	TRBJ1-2	CASSSRGGYTF	TGTGCCAGCAGTTCGCGGGGGGGCTACACCTTC
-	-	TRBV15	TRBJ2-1	CATSVLGAGVNYNEQFF	TGTGCCACCAGCGTCCTGGGGGCGGGGGTGAATTACAATGAGCAGTTCTTC
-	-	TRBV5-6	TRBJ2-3	CASSLVEGTQYF	TGTGCCAGCAGCTTGGTTGAGGGTACGCAGTATTTT
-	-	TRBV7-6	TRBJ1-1	CASSAGGNTEAFF	TGTGCCAGCAGCGCAGGAGGGAACACTGAAGCTTTCTTT
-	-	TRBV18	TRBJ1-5	CASSPETDINSNQPQHF	TGTGCCAGCTCACCAGAGACAGATATCAATAGCAATCAGCCCCAGCATTTT
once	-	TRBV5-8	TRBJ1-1	CASSLAQAGNTEAFF	TGTGCCAGCAGCTTGGCGCAAGCCGGGAACACTGAAGCTTTCTTT
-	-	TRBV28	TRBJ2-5	CASRDSYAQETQYF	TGTGCCAGCAGGGACAGCTATGCCCAAGAGACCCAGTACTTC
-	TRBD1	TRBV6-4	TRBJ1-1	CASTLGGQGIEAFF	TGTGCCAGCACCCTGGGGGGACAGGGGATTGAAGCTTTCTTT
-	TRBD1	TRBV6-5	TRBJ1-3	CASSYSRTGGNTIYF	TGTGCCAGCAGTTACTCGAGGACAGGTGGAAACACCATATATTTT
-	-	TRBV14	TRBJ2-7	CASSQGRSSYEQYF	TGTGCCAGCAGCCAAGGTCGTTCCTCCTACGAGCAGTACTTC
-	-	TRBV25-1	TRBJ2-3	CASGGGTDTQYF	TGTGCCAGTGGTGGGGGGACAGATACGCAGTATTTT
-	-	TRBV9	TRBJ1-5	CASSVAGAPNQPQHF	TGTGCCAGCAGCGTAGCTGGGGCCCCCAATCAGCCCCAGCATTTT
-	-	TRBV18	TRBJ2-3	CASSPPGTSDTQYF	TGTGCCAGCTCACCACCGGGGACTTCAGATACGCAGTATTTT
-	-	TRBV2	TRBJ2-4	CASSAPARDKLAKNIQYF	TGTGCCAGCAGTGCCCCGGCTCGGGACAAATTAGCCAAAAACATTCAGTACTTC
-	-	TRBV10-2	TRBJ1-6	CASSDGDRLFDSPLHF	TGCGCCAGCAGTGACGGTGACAGGTTGTTTGATTCACCCCTCCACTTT
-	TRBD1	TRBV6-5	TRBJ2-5	CASSYETGTGGTQYF	TGTGCCAGCAGTTACGAAACGGGGACAGGGGGGACCCAGTACTTC
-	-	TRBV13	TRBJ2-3	CASSRNGPTDTQYF	TGTGCCAGCAGCCGTAATGGCCCCACAGATACGCAGTATTTT
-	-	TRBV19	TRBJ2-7	CASSIVGEALGEQYF	TGTGCCAGTAGTATCGTAGGGGAAGCTCTCGGCGAGCAGTACTTC
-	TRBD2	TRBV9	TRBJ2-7	CASSASSGSYEQYF	TGTGCCAGCAGCGCTTCTAGCGGGAGCTACGAGCAGTACTTC
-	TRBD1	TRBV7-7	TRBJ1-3	CASSSGSGGKGNTIYF	TGTGCTAGCAGCTCTGGCTCAGGGGGTAAAGGAAACACCATATATTTT
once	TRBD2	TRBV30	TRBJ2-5	CAWSYRGLAGGTQETQYF	TGTGCCTGGAGTTACCGAGGACTAGCGGGCGGAACACAAGAGACCCAGTACTTC
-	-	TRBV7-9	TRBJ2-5	CASSVPRVVGETQYF	TGTGCCAGCAGCGTCCCCAGGGTTGTCGGGGAGACCCAGTACTTC
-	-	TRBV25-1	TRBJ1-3	CASSASGNTIYF	TGTGCCAGCAGTGCCAGTGGTAACACCATATATTTT
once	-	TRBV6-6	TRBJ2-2	CASSDRFGTGELFF	TGTGCCAGCAGCGACAGGTTCGGCACCGGGGAGCTGTTTTTT
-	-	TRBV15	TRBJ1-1	CATSREGGAGAFF	TGTGCCACCAGCAGAGAAGGAGGCGCAGGAGCTTTCTTT